One sample yielded the 27 T cell receptor beta chains listed below, sequenced in a study of OX40 agonist ivuxolimab in advanced cancers. Sequencing used immunoSEQ multiplex PCR; TCRdb keeps in-frame clones, though not all of them. The repertoire holds 45,000 to 65,000 clones, about 81% seen once, with around 13% in the top ten. Sequencing was performed on CD4+ or CD8+ T cells sorted from blood, taken in a trial of the OX40 agonist ivuxolimab. The source of these receptors is an adult with an advanced solid tumor such as melanoma, head and neck, liver or kidney cancer.

This clone occurred a few times. The genes are TRBV2 and TRBJ2-5, with 7 bases lining up with TRBD2. Germline loops: CDR1 SNHLY, CDR2 FYNNEI. The CDR3 runs to 13 residues. Trimming took 8 bases from V and 5 from J; bases not matched to a gene: 8. This CDR3 reads CASGGSGYETQYF. The DNA for the CDR3 is TGTGCCAGCGGTGGTAGCGGGTATGAGACCCAGTACTTC.

The chain recombines TRBV5-4 with TRBJ2-3; 8 nucleotides line up with TRBD2. The ends lost 0 bases at V and 1 base at J; junction bases unmatched: 7. The CDR3 has 17 amino acids. CDR1 and CDR2 (germline): SGHNT, YYREEE (reference sequence). Written as DNA, the CDR3 is TGTGCCAGCAGCTTGGGACTAGCGTCCATCGGCACAGATACGCAGTATTTT. Translation: CASSLGLASIGTDTQYF.

The chain couples TRBV11-1 to TRBJ1-6; D gene unclear. The V gene lost 3 bases and the J gene lost 7 bases, with 4 bases spanning the gap. The CDR3 loop spans 12 amino acids. Germline CDR1 is SGHAT and CDR2 is FQDESV (reference sequence). CDR3 DNA sequence: TGTGCCAGCAGCTTCAGCAATTCACCCCTCCACTTT. Translation gives CASSFSNSPLHF.

The chain joins TRBV10-1 to TRBJ1-5; D not certain. From germline, CDR1 is WNHNN and CDR2 SYGVQD (reference sequence). The CDR3 extends over 15 amino acids. Deletions cut 11 bases from V and 6 bases from J, with 23 bases between. This CDR3 reads CAVPTAGHSFQPQHF. As DNA, the CDR3 is TGCGCCGTCCCGACCGCTGGGCATTCCTTTCAGCCCCAGCATTTT.

The rearrangement joins TRBV30 to TRBJ2-5, with D possibly being TRBD1 or TRBD2 (5 bases each). Germline V CDR1 and CDR2: GTSNPN, SVGIG (reference sequence). V was cut by 4 bases and J by 1 base, with 13 bases left in between. The CDR3 covers 14 residues. The CDR3 is CAWKLGTVQETQYF. Written as DNA, the CDR3 is TGTGCCTGGAAACTTGGGACGGTCCAAGAGACCCAGTACTTC.

In its sample, this clone was seen a few times. The chain links TRBV7-2 to TRBJ2-7; 10 bases fit TRBD2. The germline CDR1 and CDR2 sequences are SGHTA and FQGNSA. The CDR3 runs to 15 residues. V dropped 3 bases and J dropped 3; count of bases not matched to a gene: 5. The CDR3 nucleotides read TGTGCCAGCAGCTTGGCCGGGACTAGCGACTACGAGCAGTACTTC. Its translation is CASSLAGTSDYEQYF.

The chain carries TRBV5-5 and TRBJ1-2, with 9 bases aligning to TRBD1. The V gene's germline CDR1 is SGHKS and CDR2 YYEKEE (reference sequence). Trimming cost V 3 bases and J 4 bases; bases outside gene matches: 7. CDR3 size: 15 residues. As DNA, the CDR3 is TGTGCCAGCAGCTCCCCGGGACAGGGTTCCTATGGCTACACCTTC. Translating it yields CASSSPGQGSYGYTF.

V gene TRBV4-1 combines with J gene TRBJ2-7, with D possibly being TRBD2 (5 bases). CDR1 and CDR2 (germline): MGHRA, YSYEKL. This CDR3 is built from 15 residues. Trimming left V 4 bases short and J 0 bases short, with 13 bases between. CDR3 region: CASSPYLDSSYEQYF. DNA of the CDR3: TGCGCCAGCAGCCCCTACCTGGACTCCTCCTACGAGCAGTACTTC.

The J gene is TRBJ2-3, the V gene TRBV5-5, with 15 nucleotides matching TRBD2. V lost 3 bases and J lost 4; bases outside the gene matches: 6. CDR1 is SGHKS, CDR2 YYEKEE, per germline (reference sequence). This CDR3 spans 17 amino acids. The CDR3 sequence: CASSSGLAGGRADTQYF. CDR3 bases: TGTGCCAGCAGCTCTGGACTAGCGGGAGGGAGGGCAGATACGCAGTATTTT. The full variable domain, with the rest looked up from reference TRBV5-5 and TRBJ2-3, is DAGVTQSPTHLIKTRGQQVTLRCSPISGHKSVSWYQQVLGQGPQFIFQYYEKEERGRGNFPDRFSARQFPNYSSELNVNALLLGDSALYLCASSSGLAGGRADTQYFGPGTRLTVL.

Only one count was recorded for this clone. The chain recombines TRBV11-3 with TRBJ2-2; possible D gene TRBD1, 5 bases. The germline V gene has CDR1 SGHNT and CDR2 YENEEA. The germline V and J ends were trimmed by 0 bases and 2 bases, with 13 bases remaining between them. This CDR3 comprises 17 residues. The CDR3 loop reads CASSLDHFRGNTGELFF. The CDR3 nucleotides are TGTGCCAGCAGCTTAGATCATTTTAGGGGCAACACCGGGGAGCTGTTTTTT.

The chain joins TRBV9 to TRBJ2-3; TRBD2 aligns across 7 bases. The CDR3 extends over 16 amino acids. CDR1 is SGDLS, CDR2 YYNGEE, per germline. The ends lost 4 bases at V and 2 bases at J; junction bases unmatched: 10. CDR3 residues: CASSPLGGPNTDTQYF. The CDR3 nucleotides read TGTGCCAGCAGCCCCTTGGGAGGGCCCAACACAGATACGCAGTATTTT.

CDR3 region: CASSEVVTSGTGGYGYTF. The CDR3 DNA sequence: TGTGCCAGCAGTGAAGTGGTGACCTCCGGGACAGGGGGATATGGCTACACCTTC. The chain recombines TRBV6-1 with TRBJ1-2, with 11 bases matching TRBD1. CDR1 is MNHNS, CDR2 SASEGT, per germline. CDR3 length equals 18 residues. V dropped 1 base and J dropped 5; count of bases not matched to a gene: 12.

The genes are TRBV19 and TRBJ1-1; TRBD1 might be the D (6 bases). Germline lookup yields CDR1 LNHDA and CDR2 SQIVND (reference sequence). The CDR3 contains 13 residues. Between the trimmed V and J ends, which lost 10 bases and 3 bases, there was a span of 15 bases. The CDR3 coding sequence is TGTGCCATCAGGGGACGGGGTCACACTGAAGCTTTCTTT. Its translation is CAIRGRGHTEAFF.

The V gene is TRBV14, the J gene TRBJ2-7; D assignment may be TRBD1 or TRBD2 (6 bases each). CDR1 is SGHDN and CDR2 is FVKESK in the germline V gene. V shed 1 base and J shed 7 bases, with 17 bases lying between them. The length of the CDR3 is 15 residues. CDR3 nucleotides: TGTGCCAGCAGCCAAGGCGAGGGGGGAACGGGTGAGCAGTACTTC. This gives the protein CASSQGEGGTGEQYF.

The chain couples TRBV6-5 to TRBJ1-1, with TRBD1 identical over 7 bases. V trimming: 6 bases; J trimming: 3 bases; junction bases outside the gene matches: 1. CDR1 and CDR2 (germline): MNHEY, SVGAGI. The CDR3 runs 12 residues. In nucleotides, the CDR3 is TGTGCCAGCAGGCAGGGGGACACTGAAGCTTTCTTT. Translation gives CASRQGDTEAFF.

This chain uses TRBV2 with TRBJ1-1; 10 positions match TRBD1. CDR1 SNHLY and CDR2 FYNNEI come from the germline V gene. CDR3 length equals 17 residues. The junction had 10 bases not matched to a gene; V was cut back by 3 bases and J by 3 bases. This chain's CDR3 is CASSDLGQGSPYTEAFF. CDR3 bases: TGTGCCAGCAGTGATTTGGGACAGGGGTCGCCCTACACTGAAGCTTTCTTT.

V is TRBV5-5 and J is TRBJ1-6; possibly TRBD1 for D (6 bases). CDR3 length equals 15 residues. V gave up 0 bases and J gave up 7 bases, with 11 bases separating them. The germline V gene has CDR1 SGHKS and CDR2 YYEKEE (reference sequence). The CDR3 DNA sequence: TGTGCCAGCAGCTTGGTGGGGGCCCACAATTCACCCCTCCACTTT. Protein product: CASSLVGAHNSPLHF.

The chain is built from TRBV5-5 and TRBJ1-3, with D perhaps TRBD1 (5 bases). The V end lost 4 bases, the J end lost 0 bases, and 14 bases lay between the germline ends. This CDR3 is built from 16 residues. Germline values: CDR1 SGHKS, CDR2 YYEKEE (reference sequence). This CDR3 reads CASSDYRTRSGNTIYF. DNA for the CDR3: TGTGCCAGCAGCGACTACAGGACTCGCTCTGGAAACACCATATATTTT. Full variable domain (missing parts from reference TRBV5-5 and TRBJ1-3): DAGVTQSPTHLIKTRGQQVTLRCSPISGHKSVSWYQQVLGQGPQFIFQYYEKEERGRGNFPDRFSARQFPNYSSELNVNALLLGDSALYLCASSDYRTRSGNTIYFGEGSWLTVV.

The chain uses TRBV10-3 and TRBJ2-3; the match to TRBD2 covers 10 bases. Germline trimming cut 10 bases from V and 3 bases from J; bases unmatched to any gene: 10. CDR3 length: 15 amino acids. In germline, CDR1 is ENHRY, CDR2 SYGVKD. The CDR3 reads CATGMGAGGTDTQYF. In nucleotides, the CDR3 is TGTGCCACAGGGATGGGAGCGGGAGGGACAGATACGCAGTATTTT.

The chain couples TRBV10-3 to TRBJ1-2, with 7 bases identical to TRBD1. The CDR3 is 13 amino acids. Trimming at V came to 4 bases and at J to 3 bases, leaving 2 bases not matched to a gene. Germline V CDR1 and CDR2: ENHRY, SYGVKD. The CDR3 DNA reads as TGTGCCATCAGTGCACAGGGGCACTATGGCTACACCTTC. Protein sequence: CAISAQGHYGYTF.

The J gene is TRBJ2-7, the V gene TRBV5-1; 11 bases are a match to TRBD2. The CDR3 spans 16 residues. Germline V lookup: CDR1 SGHRS, CDR2 YFSETQ. Losses at the gene ends were 4 bases for V and 0 bases for J; bases not matched to a gene: 6. The CDR3 loop reads CASSGGLAAFSYEQYF. The CDR3 DNA sequence: TGCGCCAGCAGCGGGGGACTAGCGGCCTTCTCCTACGAGCAGTACTTC.

V and J are TRBV27 and TRBJ1-5, with unresolved D. Germline-derived CDR1 and CDR2 are MNHEY and SMNVEV (reference sequence). This CDR3 is 12 amino acids long. Trimming shortened V by 3 bases and J by 4 bases, and 4 bases separated the two germline ends. The CDR3 spells CASSFQNQPQHF. CDR3 coding DNA: TGTGCCAGCAGTTTCCAGAATCAGCCCCAGCATTTT.

This clone was detected only a few times. This chain connects TRBV6-5 to TRBJ1-4, with 7 bases lining up with TRBD1. Trimming cost V 7 bases and J 4 bases; bases outside gene matches: 3. CDR1 and CDR2 (germline): MNHEY, SVGAGI. The CDR3 is made up of 13 amino acids. The CDR3 protein is CASMTGSNEKLFF. CDR3 DNA sequence: TGTGCCAGCATGACAGGGAGTAATGAAAAACTGTTTTTT.

Here the CDR3 reads CSVERGYNEQFF. CDR3 in DNA: TGCAGCGTTGAGCGGGGCTACAATGAGCAGTTCTTC. The rearrangement uses TRBV29-1 and TRBJ2-1, with D possibly being TRBD2 (6 bases). Trimming cost V 3 bases and J 3 bases, with 6 bases left between them. Germline assignment: CDR1 SQVTM and CDR2 ANQGSEA. The CDR3 extends over 12 amino acids.

The chain employs TRBV9 and TRBJ2-3, with D possibly matching TRBD1 (7 bases). There are 15 residues in the CDR3. Trimming took off 2 bases at V and 2 bases at J, with 12 bases between the two ends. Germline lookup yields CDR1 SGDLS and CDR2 YYNGEE. DNA for the CDR3: TGTGCCAGCAGCGTGAGCAGGGGGGACACAGATACGCAGTATTTT. Encoded protein: CASSVSRGDTDTQYF.

The V and J genes are TRBV29-1 and TRBJ2-3; 9 positions agree with TRBD1. The CDR3 runs 15 residues. Trimming at V came to 6 bases and at J to 2 bases, leaving 9 bases not matched to a gene. Per the germline V gene, CDR1 is SQVTM and CDR2 is ANQGSEA. The CDR3, as DNA: TGCAGCGTGTGGACAGGGGCGAAACCCACAGATACGCAGTATTTT. Amino acids: CSVWTGAKPTDTQYF.

The V and J genes are TRBV7-8 and TRBJ2-7; 9 bases agree with TRBD2. This CDR3 region has 15 residues. J was trimmed by 2 bases and V by 5 bases; bases with no gene match: 7. CDR1 is SGHVS, CDR2 FQNEAQ, per germline. CDR3 DNA: TGTGCCAGCAGCCGAAGGACTAGCGCGGCCTACGAGCAGTACTTC. Residues: CASSRRTSAAYEQYF.